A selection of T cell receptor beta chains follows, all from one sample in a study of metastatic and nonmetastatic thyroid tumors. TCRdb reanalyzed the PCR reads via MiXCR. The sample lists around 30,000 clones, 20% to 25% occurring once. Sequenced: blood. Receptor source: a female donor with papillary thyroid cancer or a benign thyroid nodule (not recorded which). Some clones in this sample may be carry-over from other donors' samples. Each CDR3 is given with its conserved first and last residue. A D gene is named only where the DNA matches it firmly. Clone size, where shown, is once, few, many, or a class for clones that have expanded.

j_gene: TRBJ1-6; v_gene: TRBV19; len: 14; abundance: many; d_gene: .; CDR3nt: TGTGCCAGTAGGCGCTCTCATCGGGGGTCACCCCTCCACTTT; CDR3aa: CASRRSHRGSPLHF
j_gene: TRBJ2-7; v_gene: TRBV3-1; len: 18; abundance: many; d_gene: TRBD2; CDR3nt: TGTGCCAGCAGCCACAGTGATGAAACTAGCGGGAGTAATTACGAGCAGTACTTC; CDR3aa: CASSHSDETSGSNYEQYF
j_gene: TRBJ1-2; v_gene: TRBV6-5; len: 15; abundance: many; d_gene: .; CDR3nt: TGTGCCAGCAGTTACGGAGGGTTCAAGTACTATGGCTACACCTTC; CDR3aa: CASSYGGFKYYGYTF
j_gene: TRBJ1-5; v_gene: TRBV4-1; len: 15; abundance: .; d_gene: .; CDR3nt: TGCGCCAGCAGCCAAACGACAGAGACCCGTCAGCCCCAACATTTT; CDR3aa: CASSQTTETRQPQHF
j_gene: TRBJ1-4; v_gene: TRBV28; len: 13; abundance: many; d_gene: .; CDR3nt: TGTGCCAGCAACTTTAACAGGCAAGAAAAACTGTTTTTT; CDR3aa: CASNFNRQEKLFF
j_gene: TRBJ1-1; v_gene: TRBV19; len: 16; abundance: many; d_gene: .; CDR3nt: TGTGCCAGTAGTATAGGATCGGGACCTCCCAACACTGAAGCTTTCTTT; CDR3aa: CASSIGSGPPNTEAFF
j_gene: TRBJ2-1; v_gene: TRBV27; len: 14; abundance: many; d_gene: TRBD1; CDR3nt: TGTGCCAGCAGTCCCCCGGACAGGGGGAATGAGCAGTTCTTC; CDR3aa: CASSPPDRGNEQFF
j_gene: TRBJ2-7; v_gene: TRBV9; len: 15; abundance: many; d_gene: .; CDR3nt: TGTGCCAGCAGCGTCGGACTTGACTCGATCTACGAGCAGTACTTC; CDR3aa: CASSVGLDSIYEQYF
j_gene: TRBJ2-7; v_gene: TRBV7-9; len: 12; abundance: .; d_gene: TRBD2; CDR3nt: TGTGCCACGCTAGCGGGAGCCTACGAGCAGTACTTC; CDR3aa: CATLAGAYEQYF
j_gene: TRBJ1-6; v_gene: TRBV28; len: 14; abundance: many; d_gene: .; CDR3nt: TGTGCCAGCGGCTGGGCGCCGGGAAATTCACCCCTCCACTTT; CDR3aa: CASGWAPGNSPLHF
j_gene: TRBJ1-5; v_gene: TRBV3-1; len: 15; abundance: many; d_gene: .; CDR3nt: TGTGCCAGCAGCCTTAACCTGGAGAACAATCAGCCCCAGCATTTT; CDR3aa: CASSLNLENNQPQHF
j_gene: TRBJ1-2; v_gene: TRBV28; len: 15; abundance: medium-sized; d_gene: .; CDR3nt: TGTGCCAGCAGCTCCGTCTCCTCAGGGAACGGTGGCTACACCTTC; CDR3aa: CASSSVSSGNGGYTF
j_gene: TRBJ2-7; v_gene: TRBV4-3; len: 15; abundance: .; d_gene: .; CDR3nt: TGCGCCAGCATCCAAGGGGACTTAAACTCCTACGATCAGTACTTC; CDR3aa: CASIQGDLNSYDQYF
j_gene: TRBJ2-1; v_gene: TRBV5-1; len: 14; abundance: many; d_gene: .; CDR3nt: TGCGCCAGCAGCTTGGGGACGGGCGACAATGAGCAGTTCTTC; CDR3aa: CASSLGTGDNEQFF
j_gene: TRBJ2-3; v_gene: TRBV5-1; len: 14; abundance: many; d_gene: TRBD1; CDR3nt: TGCGCCAGCAGCTTTGGACAGGGGACAGATACGCAGTATTTT; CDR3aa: CASSFGQGTDTQYF
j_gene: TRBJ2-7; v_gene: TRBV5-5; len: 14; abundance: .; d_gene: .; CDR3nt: TGTGCCAGCAGTTCCCCGGGAGCATGGGACGAGCAGGACTTC; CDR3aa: CASSSPGAWDEQDF
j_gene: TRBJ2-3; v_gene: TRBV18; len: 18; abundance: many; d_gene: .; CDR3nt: TGTGCCAGCTCACCAAGCGGCGTAAGGGCTGGGGAGACAGATACGCAGTATTTT; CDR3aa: CASSPSGVRAGETDTQYF
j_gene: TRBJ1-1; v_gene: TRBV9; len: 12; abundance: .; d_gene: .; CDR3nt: TGTGCCTCGAGCGTAGGGGACACTGAAGCTTTCTTT; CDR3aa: CASSVGDTEAFF
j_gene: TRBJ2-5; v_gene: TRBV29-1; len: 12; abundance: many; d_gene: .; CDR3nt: TGCAGCGTCGCACAGGTTCAAGAGACCCAGTACTTC; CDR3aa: CSVAQVQETQYF
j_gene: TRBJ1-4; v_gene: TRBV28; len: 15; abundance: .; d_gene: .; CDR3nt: TGTGCCAGCAGTCAAGTGTCGGGTTTGAGCGAAAAACTGTTTTTT; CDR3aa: CASSQVSGLSEKLFF
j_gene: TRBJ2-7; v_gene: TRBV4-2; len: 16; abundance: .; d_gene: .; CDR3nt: TGTGCCAGCAGCCAGGGTACAGGTCTTGGGTACTACGAGCAGTACTTC; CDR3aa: CASSQGTGLGYYEQYF
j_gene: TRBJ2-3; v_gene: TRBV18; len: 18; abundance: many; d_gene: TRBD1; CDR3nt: TGTGCCAGCTCACAGATTGGGGCCGGGACAGGGAGCACAGATACGCAGTATTTT; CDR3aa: CASSQIGAGTGSTDTQYF
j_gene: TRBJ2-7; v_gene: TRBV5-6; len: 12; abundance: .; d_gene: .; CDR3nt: TGTGCCAGCAGCTTGTCCTCGTACGAGCAGTACTTC; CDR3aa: CASSLSSYEQYF
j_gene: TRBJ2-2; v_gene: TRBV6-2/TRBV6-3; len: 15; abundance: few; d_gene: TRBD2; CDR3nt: TGTGCCAGCAGCCGCACTAGCGAGGCCACCGGGGAGCTGTTTTTT; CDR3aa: CASSRTSEATGELFF
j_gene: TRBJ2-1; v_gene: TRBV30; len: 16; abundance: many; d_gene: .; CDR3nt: TGTGCCTGGAGTGGTTTGGTGGGCCGCGCTTACAATGAGCAGTTCTTC; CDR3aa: CAWSGLVGRAYNEQFF
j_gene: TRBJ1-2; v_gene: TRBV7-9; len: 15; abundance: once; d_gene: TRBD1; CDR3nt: TGTGCCAGCAGCGCCCAAAGTCTTAGGGGGCGAGGCTACACCTTC; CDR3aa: CASSAQSLRGRGYTF
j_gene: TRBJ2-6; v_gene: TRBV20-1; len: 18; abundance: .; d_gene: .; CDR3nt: TGCAGTGCTAGAGATAGTAGGACCCCTAGCTCTGGGGCCAACGTCCTGACTTTC; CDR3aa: CSARDSRTPSSGANVLTF
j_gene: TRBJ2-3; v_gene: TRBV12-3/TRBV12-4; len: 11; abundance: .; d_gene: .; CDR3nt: TGTGCAAGCAGTTTGACGGTTTCGCAGTATTTT; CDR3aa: CASSLTVSQYF
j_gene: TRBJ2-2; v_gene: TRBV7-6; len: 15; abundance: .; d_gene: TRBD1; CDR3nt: TGTGCCATCAGCTTACGACAGGGGCTCACCGGGGAGCTGTTTTTT; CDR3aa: CAISLRQGLTGELFF
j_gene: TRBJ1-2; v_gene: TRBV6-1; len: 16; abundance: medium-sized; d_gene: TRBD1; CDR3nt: TGTGCCAGCAGCTTCAAAGCGAAGGGGGCGGGCTATGGCTACACCTTC; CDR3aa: CASSFKAKGAGYGYTF
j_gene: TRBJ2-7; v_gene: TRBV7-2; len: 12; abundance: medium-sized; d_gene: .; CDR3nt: TGTGCCAGCAGCTCGCTGACGGACGAGCAGTACTTC; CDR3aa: CASSSLTDEQYF
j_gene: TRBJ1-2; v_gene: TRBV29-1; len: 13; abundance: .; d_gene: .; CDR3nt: TGCAGCGTTGGGGCAGGAGCTAACTATGGCTACACCTTC; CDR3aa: CSVGAGANYGYTF
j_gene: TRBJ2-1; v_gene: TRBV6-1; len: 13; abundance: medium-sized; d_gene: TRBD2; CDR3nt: TGTGCCAGCATCGCGGGAGATATAAATGAGCAGTTCTTC; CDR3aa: CASIAGDINEQFF